These 25 T cell receptor beta chains came from one sample sequenced in a study of T cell responses to AZD1222 COVID-19 vaccine. Data came from immunoSEQ multiplex PCR; TCRdb stores just in-frame clones and leaves some out. The sample records about 180,000 clones, around 88% being singletons. The sample here was peripheral blood, taken on day 0 of AZD1222 vaccination. These receptors came from an adult in good health.

In nucleotides, the CDR3 is TGTGCCAGCAGCGAGGACATGGATCACACCTTC. Translated, it gives CASSEDMDHTF. This sequence joins TRBV7-9 and TRBJ1-2, with D maybe TRBD1 (5 bases). The germline V and J ends were trimmed by 5 bases and 12 bases, with 13 bases remaining between them. The CDR3 contains 11 residues. From germline, CDR1 is SEHNR and CDR2 FQNEAQ (reference sequence).

The chain links TRBV10-3 to TRBJ2-5; no firm D call. The CDR3 has 12 amino acids. V lost 0 bases to trimming and J lost 5 bases, with 4 bases between them. In germline, CDR1 is ENHRY, CDR2 SYGVKD. DNA of the CDR3: TGTGCCATCAGTGAGTCAAGGGAGACCCAGTACTTC. Translating it yields CAISESRETQYF.

The J gene is TRBJ2-1, the V gene TRBV11-2; D uncertain. CDR1 and CDR2 from the germline V gene are SGHAT and FQNNGV. Trimming cost V 5 bases and J 7 bases, with 9 bases left between them. The CDR3 has 12 amino acids. CDR3 sequence (DNA): TGTGCCAGCAGCCGCCGCGTAAATGAGCAGTTCTTC. As protein: CASSRRVNEQFF.

The chain is built from TRBV12-3 or TRBV12-4 and TRBJ2-3, with no clear D. With 5 bases removed from V and 8 bases from J, the gap between germline ends came to 14 bases. CDR3 length: 13 amino acids. The CDR3 coding sequence is TGTGCCAGCAGTCTCTCCCTGGGCGGTACGCAGTATTTT. This encodes CASSLSLGGTQYF.

This chain links TRBV18 with TRBJ2-1; D is uncertain. Germline loops: CDR1 KGHSH, CDR2 LQKENI. The V gene lost 4 bases and the J gene lost 3 bases, with 10 bases spanning the gap. The CDR3 sequence is 14 residues long. CDR3 coding DNA: TGTGCCAGCTCACTAGCTACACGCTACAATGAGCAGTTCTTC. This sequence encodes CASSLATRYNEQFF.

This chain links TRBV5-1 with TRBJ1-1; 7 positions match TRBD1. The V gene's germline CDR1 is SGHRS and CDR2 YFSETQ. J was trimmed by 3 bases and V by 0 bases; bases with no gene match: 2. This CDR3 is 14 amino acids long. The CDR3 region is CASSLVRGDTEAFF. The CDR3 DNA reads TGCGCCAGCAGCTTGGTCAGGGGGGACACTGAAGCTTTCTTT.

The DNA for the CDR3 is TGCAGCGTTGTAGGGGGCAATGAGCAGTTCTTC. As protein: CSVVGGNEQFF. V gene TRBV29-1 combines with J gene TRBJ2-1; D possibly corresponds to TRBD1 (6 bases). This CDR3 contains 11 residues. The germline V and J ends were trimmed by 4 bases and 6 bases, with 7 bases remaining between them. Germline loops: CDR1 SQVTM, CDR2 ANQGSEA.

CDR3: CASSLRTEIYGYTF. CDR3 in DNA: TGTGCCAGCAGCCTCCGGACAGAGATCTATGGCTACACCTTC. The chain joins TRBV7-8 to TRBJ1-2, with a possible D match to TRBD1 (6 bases). The germline gives CDR1 SGHVS, CDR2 FQNEAQ. V was pared by 5 bases and J by 4 bases, with 14 bases between. The CDR3 is 14 amino acids.

This chain links TRBV10-3 with TRBJ1-4; unclear D gene. Germline CDR1 is ENHRY and CDR2 is SYGVKD. With 4 bases removed from V and 5 bases from J, the gap between germline ends came to 8 bases. The CDR3 has 13 amino acids. CDR3 loop: CAISGMRNEKLFF. The CDR3 bases are TGTGCCATCAGTGGAATGAGGAATGAAAAACTGTTTTTT.

This clone was detected only a few times. The genes are TRBV4-3 and TRBJ1-3, with a weak D call TRBD1 (6 bases). The CDR3 runs to 16 residues. Germline CDR1 reads LGHNA; CDR2 reads YSLEER. Trimming removed 3 bases at V and 0 bases at J, with 12 bases between. CDR3 in DNA: TGCGCCAGCAGCCAGCAGGGGCAATACTCTGGAAACACCATATATTTT. Amino acid sequence: CASSQQGQYSGNTIYF.

V usage is TRBV12-3 or TRBV12-4 and J usage is TRBJ1-1, with D uncertain. This CDR3 contains 11 residues. V lost 10 bases and J lost 4, with 10 bases in between. The chain's CDR3 is CATEESTEAFF. In DNA form, the CDR3 reads TGTGCCACAGAGGAGAGCACTGAAGCTTTCTTT.

The CDR3 spells CASSPTLAGGLDNEQFF. DNA for the CDR3: TGTGCCAGCAGCCCAACACTAGCGGGGGGTTTGGACAATGAGCAGTTCTTC. The gene calls are TRBV7-3 and TRBJ2-1; 12 nucleotides align to TRBD2. Trimming removed 5 bases from V and 5 bases from J; junction bases left unmatched: 10. The CDR3 totals 17 residues. The germline CDR1 and CDR2 sequences are SGHTA and FQGTGA.

The gene calls are TRBV24-1 and TRBJ1-4; 8 bases map to TRBD1. This CDR3 is built from 14 residues. V shed 5 bases and J 4 bases; nucleotides not matched to a gene: 2. CDR1 KGHDR and CDR2 SFDVKD come from the germline V gene. CDR3 sequence (DNA): TGTGCCACCAGTGCACAGGGGGTTAATGAAAAACTGTTTTTT. Its translation is CATSAQGVNEKLFF.

The chain uses TRBV15 and TRBJ1-5; D remains unclear. Trimming removed 3 bases at V and 5 bases at J, with 14 bases between. The CDR3 runs to 15 residues. CDR1 is LNHNV and CDR2 is YYDKDF in the germline V gene (reference sequence). CDR3 region: CATSSSRVLHQPQHF. The CDR3 region has the DNA TGTGCCACCAGCAGTTCTCGCGTACTACATCAGCCCCAGCATTTT.

This clone was seen a handful of times. The genes are TRBV19 and TRBJ2-5; D unclear. The germline CDR1 and CDR2 sequences are LNHDA and SQIVND (reference sequence). V was pared by 5 bases and J by 1 base, with 8 bases between. This CDR3 contains 13 residues. The CDR3 nucleotides read TGTGCCAGTAGTTCTAACAGCCAAGAGACCCAGTACTTC. Translation gives CASSSNSQETQYF.

The rearrangement joins TRBV11-2 to TRBJ2-7; 7 bases are a match to TRBD1. The V gene's germline CDR1 is SGHAT and CDR2 FQNNGV. The CDR3 contains 19 residues. V was pared by 4 bases and J by 2 bases, with 20 bases of the junction left unmatched. The DNA for the CDR3 is TGTGCCAGCAGCTCCCCGTTCCCCCTCGCTGACAGGGATCCCTACGAGCAGTACTTC. Translated, it gives CASSSPFPLADRDPYEQYF.

The chain joins TRBV28 to TRBJ1-2; 7 bases line up with TRBD1. This CDR3 has 11 amino acids. Losses at the gene ends were 10 bases for V and 4 bases for J; bases not matched to a gene: 3. Germline-derived CDR1 and CDR2 are MDHEN and SYDVKM. CDR3 bases: TGTGCCACCTCAGGGGGCTATGGCTACACCTTC. Its translation is CATSGGYGYTF.

This chain links TRBV7-9 with TRBJ2-7; D could derive from TRBD1 or TRBD2 (5 bases each). This CDR3 has 12 amino acids. Germline CDR1 is SEHNR and CDR2 is FQNEAQ (reference sequence). Deletions cut 3 bases from V and 7 bases from J, with 10 bases between. The CDR3 is CASSLGPGEQYF. The CDR3 DNA is TGTGCCAGCAGCTTGGGACCGGGGGAGCAGTACTTC.

The gene calls are TRBV5-6 and TRBJ2-4; a weak D match, TRBD2 (6 bases). From germline, CDR1 is SGHDT and CDR2 YYEEEE. The CDR3 sequence is 15 residues long. The V end was cut by 5 bases, the J end by 3 bases, with 15 bases between. CDR3 in amino acids: CASRPRGWDKNIQYF. The CDR3 DNA follows: TGTGCCAGCAGGCCTCGGGGGTGGGACAAAAACATTCAGTACTTC.

The V call is TRBV7-9, the J call TRBJ1-2; D gene unclear. Trimming took 5 bases from V and 6 from J, leaving 22 bases between them. The CDR3 contains 16 residues. Per germline, CDR1 SEHNR and CDR2 FQNEAQ (reference sequence). For the CDR3, the DNA is TGTGCCAGCAGCCCCCACCCGGCCGGGGTAGTGGATGGCTACACCTTC. This translates into CASSPHPAGVVDGYTF.

In this sample, this clone turned up once. The chain has TRBV7-9 and TRBJ1-5; D is perhaps TRBD1 (5 bases). V was pared by 6 bases and J by 8 bases, with 14 bases between. This CDR3 contains 13 residues. Germline V CDR1 and CDR2: SEHNR, FQNEAQ (reference sequence). The CDR3 sequence is CASSRGVGEPQHF. DNA of the CDR3: TGTGCCAGCAGTCGCGGGGTGGGGGAGCCCCAGCATTTT.

The chain recombines TRBV24-1 with TRBJ2-7; 7 bases are shared with TRBD1. V lost 3 bases, J lost 1 base, and 5 bases stayed unmatched. Germline CDR1 is KGHDR and CDR2 is SFDVKD. The CDR3 contains 15 residues. The DNA of the CDR3 is TGTGCCACCAGTGATCGGGACAGCTTATCCTACGAGCAGTACTTC. This gives the protein CATSDRDSLSYEQYF.

This clone was seen a few times. The CDR3 nucleotides read TGTGCCAGCAGCCCCGTAACACCGCCTAATGAGCAGTTCTTC. Amino acid sequence: CASSPVTPPNEQFF. V gene TRBV5-4 combines with J gene TRBJ2-1; D uncertain. V was cut by 4 bases and J by 7 bases, with 15 bases left in between. This CDR3 contains 14 residues. In germline, CDR1 is SGHNT, CDR2 YYREEE (reference sequence). Together with reference TRBV5-4 and TRBJ2-1, the CDR3 gives the full variable domain: ETGVTQSPTHLIKTRGQQVTLRCSSQSGHNTVSWYQQALGQGPQFIFQYYREEENGRGNFPPRFSGLQFPNYSSELNVNALELDDSALYLCASSPVTPPNEQFFGPGTRLTVL.

The CDR3 bases are TGTGCCAGCAGCCAAGATCCGGGAGTGAACACTGAAGCTTTCTTT. This codes for CASSQDPGVNTEAFF. The rearrangement links TRBV4-2 to TRBJ1-1; D ambiguous. Per the germline V gene, CDR1 is LGHNA and CDR2 is YNFKEQ. The length of the CDR3 is 15 residues. V was trimmed by 0 bases and J by 0 bases, leaving 8 bases between them.

This clone has just a few counts. The V gene is TRBV11-2, the J gene TRBJ1-2; D unresolved. Germline V gene lookup returns CDR1 SGHAT and CDR2 FQNNGV. V shed 6 bases and J shed 0 bases, with 11 bases lying between them. The CDR3 loop spans 14 amino acids. The CDR3 coding sequence is TGTGCCAGCAGTTTTGGGCGCCCTAACTATGGCTACACCTTC. The encoded protein is CASSFGRPNYGYTF.